The 14 T cell receptor beta chains reported below all come from one sample, sequenced in a study of shared clonotypes between healthy human individuals. Here immunoSEQ multiplex PCR was the method, and the copy in TCRdb shows in-frame clones only, minus some. The sample includes millions of clones, about 92% of them seen just once. CD8 cells regarded as naive lacked CD45RO, were positively chosen for CCR7, and omitted terminally differentiated effector memory CD45RA+ cells. Sequencing was performed on naive CD8+ T cells from PBMCs. The source of these receptors is a man aged 18-30 years in good health. Some clones in this sample may be carry-over from other donors' samples.

The rearrangement joins TRBV13 to TRBJ2-7; the match to TRBD1 covers 9 bases. The trim removed 5 bases at V and 2 bases at J, leaving 7 bases unmatched. Germline values: CDR1 PRHDT, CDR2 FYEKMQ (reference sequence). CDR3 length: 15 residues. This chain's CDR3 is CASSGEGTGTYEQYF. CDR3 sequence (DNA): TGTGCCAGCAGCGGAGAAGGGACAGGGACCTACGAGCAGTACTTC.

This clone has a single count. The genes are TRBV19 and TRBJ1-2, with TRBD1 matching over 7 bases. V shed 5 bases and J 7 bases; nucleotides not matched to a gene: 4. The CDR3 spans 12 residues. Germline V CDR1 and CDR2: LNHDA, SQIVND (reference sequence). CDR3 in DNA: TGTGCCAGTAGTTCGACAGGGTTTGGCTACACCTTC. Its protein is CASSSTGFGYTF. Together with reference TRBV19 and TRBJ1-2, the CDR3 gives the full variable domain: DGGITQSPKYLFRKEGQNVTLSCEQNLNHDAMYWYRQDPGQGLRLIYYSQIVNDFQKGDIAEGYSVSREKKESFPLTVTSAQKNPTAFYLCASSSTGFGYTFGSGTRLTVV.

This clone came up once. V and J are TRBV5-4 and TRBJ2-5, with D possibly being TRBD1 (5 bases). The CDR3 totals 14 residues. CDR1 and CDR2 from the germline V gene are SGHNT and YYREEE (reference sequence). The V end was cut by 1 base, the J end by 5 bases, with 12 bases between. The CDR3 is CASSLKDSGETQYF. DNA of the CDR3: TGTGCCAGCAGCTTGAAAGACAGTGGGGAGACCCAGTACTTC.

The rearrangement links TRBV27 to TRBJ1-5; D is unclear. The CDR3 spans 14 residues. Trimming pared 6 bases from V and 3 bases from J, leaving 12 bases between. Germline values: CDR1 MNHEY, CDR2 SMNVEV (reference sequence). The DNA of the CDR3 is TGTGCCAGCAGGGGGAGGCCGGACAATCAGCCCCAGCATTTT. This codes for CASRGRPDNQPQHF.

The gene calls are TRBV7-2 and TRBJ2-7, with D unclear. The CDR3 has 15 amino acids. Germline V gene data show CDR1 as SGHTA and CDR2 as FQGNSA. V shed 4 bases and J shed 0 bases, with 13 bases lying between them. The CDR3 sequence is CASSSGSRSSYEQYF. The DNA of the CDR3 is TGTGCCAGCAGCTCCGGCAGCAGAAGCTCCTACGAGCAGTACTTC.

The chain is built from TRBV4-1 and TRBJ1-4; TRBD1 might be the D (6 bases). Trimming removed 0 bases from V and 7 bases from J, with 15 bases in between. CDR1 MGHRA and CDR2 YSYEKL come from the germline V gene. This CDR3 spans 16 amino acids. This chain's CDR3 is CASSQDQGTVAEKLFF. As DNA, the CDR3 is TGCGCCAGCAGCCAAGATCAGGGGACTGTGGCTGAAAAACTGTTTTTT.

The chain carries TRBV28 and TRBJ1-1; weak D call: TRBD1 (5 bases). The CDR3 has 14 amino acids. The V gene's germline CDR1 is MDHEN and CDR2 SYDVKM. V shed 1 base and J shed 6 bases, with 12 bases lying between them. The CDR3 spells CASSLSVRVAEAFF. The DNA of the CDR3 is TGTGCCAGCAGTTTATCGGTCAGGGTGGCTGAAGCTTTCTTT.

To note about this clone: Other DNA sequences in this sample translate to the same CDR3. J is TRBJ2-7 and V is TRBV10-3; D gene uncertain. CDR1 ENHRY and CDR2 SYGVKD come from the germline V gene. V was pared by 4 bases and J by 1 base, with 8 bases between. This CDR3 comprises 13 residues. In DNA, the CDR3 is TGTGCCATCAGTGTTGGTGGATCCTACGAGCAGTACTTC. Its protein is CAISVGGSYEQYF.

The sample holds one count of this clone. The chain recombines TRBV9 with TRBJ2-7; D ambiguous. V was trimmed by 5 bases and J by 5 bases, leaving 11 bases between them. From germline, CDR1 is SGDLS and CDR2 YYNGEE. This CDR3 is built from 12 residues. CDR3 sequence: CASSYFPHEQYF. CDR3 in DNA: TGTGCCAGCAGTTATTTCCCCCACGAGCAGTACTTC.

This chain uses TRBV28 with TRBJ1-2; 7 bases are a match to TRBD1. V shed 5 bases, J shed 0 bases, and the junction held 6 bases outside the gene matches. The V gene's germline CDR1 is MDHEN and CDR2 SYDVKM. This CDR3 has 15 residues. CDR3 residues: CASSPQTGTNYGYTF. The DNA of the CDR3 is TGTGCCAGCAGTCCGCAGACAGGGACTAACTATGGCTACACCTTC.

This chain links TRBV29-1 with TRBJ1-2; 8 nucleotides line up with TRBD1. Trimming cost V 7 bases and J 5 bases; bases outside gene matches: 21. The CDR3 runs 17 residues. Per germline, CDR1 SQVTM and CDR2 ANQGSEA. CDR3: CSAGGGSTGDFRYGYTF. CDR3 in DNA: TGCAGCGCCGGGGGGGGCTCGACAGGGGATTTTAGGTATGGCTACACCTTC. Filled out from reference TRBV29-1 and TRBJ1-2, the complete variable domain reads SAVISQKPSRDICQRGTSLTIQCQVDSQVTMMFWYRQQPGQSLTLIATANQGSEATYESGFVIDKFPISRPNLTFSTLTVSNMSPEDSSIYLCSAGGGSTGDFRYGYTFGSGTRLTVV.

The rearrangement uses TRBV5-1 and TRBJ2-2, with TRBD2 identical over 9 bases. With 0 bases clipped from V and 6 bases from J, the junction kept 9 bases outside the gene matches. The CDR3 is 17 residues long. CDR1 is SGHRS and CDR2 is YFSETQ in the germline V gene. DNA of the CDR3: TGCGCCAGCAGCTTGGCGGCGCGGGAGGGCCCGGCCGGGGAGCTGTTTTTT. It is translated as CASSLAAREGPAGELFF.

This chain connects TRBV15 to TRBJ2-5; D ambiguous. The CDR3 runs 14 residues. Germline CDR1 LNHNV, CDR2 YYDKDF (reference sequence). The V end was cut by 4 bases, the J end by 1 base, with 10 bases between. The CDR3, as DNA: TGTGCCACCAGCACCCCAGAATTCCAAGAGACCCAGTACTTC. Protein: CATSTPEFQETQYF.

About this clone: At the DNA level, this CDR3 is encoded by other sequences in the same sample as well. This chain connects TRBV9 to TRBJ2-7; 8 bases map to TRBD2. This CDR3 has 14 residues. Germline V gene sequence: CDR1 SGDLS, CDR2 YYNGEE. Losses at the gene ends were 3 bases for V and 5 bases for J; bases not matched to a gene: 7. The CDR3 DNA reads TGTGCCAGCAGCGCCGGGACTAGTGTAGACGAGCAGTACTTC. This translates into CASSAGTSVDEQYF.